This T cell receptor (beta chain) stems from a study of cytomegalovirus exposure and HLA in healthy donors. The study, taken as a whole, reports: A link between a missense DCLRE1C variant and TCR beta V- and J-gene trimming emerged from a later analysis. HLA allele associations emerged for around 16,000 TCR beta sequences in a later analysis, at 0.05 false discovery rate. In vitro data verified a few CMV-associated chains as specific for CMV antigens.

The V gene end was trimmed by 1 base and the J gene end by 5 bases; junction bases not matched to a gene: 5. There are 15 residues in the CDR3. Per germline, CDR1 MNHNS and CDR2 SASEGT. A word on this clone: Antigen unknown.

The PCR employed 60 Vbeta primers together with 13 Jbeta primers. Here immunoSEQ multiplex PCR was the method, and the copy in TCRdb shows in-frame clones only, minus some. The sample records around 190,000 clones, around 81% being singletons. The chain uses TRBV6-1 and TRBJ2-7; 10 bases are a match to TRBD2. The sequenced sample was PBMCs. The clonotype originates from a man aged 25-45 years in good health and CMV-seronegative. CDR3 sequence reads: CASSEVGLAGDEQYF. In nucleotides, the CDR3 is TGTGCCAGCAGTGAAGTTGGTCTAGCGGGAGACGAGCAGTACTTC.